This paragraph reports one TCR beta chain. Antigen specificity is unknown. These data come from a study of T cell responses to AZD1222 COVID-19 vaccine. Background on the study: Pooling was applied to second doses at about 4 or about 12 weeks.

Whole-study results and caveats: Nearly half of spike-specific TCRs reportedly go after variant regions that carry no mutations. Spike-specific TCR breadth rose after two AZD1222 doses, and depth rose as well.

This table comes from immunoSEQ multiplex PCR, and its TCRdb copy is limited to in-frame clones, with some not included. Altogether some 140,000 clones are present, over 65% being singletons, with the ten largest covering approximately 4%. This clonotype originated in an adult in good health. Sequencing was performed on peripheral blood, taken on day 0 of AZD1222 vaccination.

CDR3 loop: CASSLDAGVDSNQPQHF. CDR3 nucleotides: TGCGCCAGCAGCTTGGATGCCGGGGTGGATAGCAATCAGCCCCAGCATTTT. The rearrangement joins TRBV5-1 to TRBJ1-5; D is uncertain. CDR1 SGHRS and CDR2 YFSETQ come from the germline V gene. This CDR3 has 17 residues. The V end lost 0 bases, the J end lost 0 bases, and 13 bases lay between the germline ends.